These 25 T cell receptor beta chains share one sample of origin, sequenced in a study of Tregs in tolerant kidney transplant recipients. Some clones are missing from TCRdb's copy, which holds only in-frame ones; the method was immunoSEQ multiplex PCR. Here the sample spans fewer than 80,000 clones, about 89% being singletons. Source: CD4+ T cells from blood, taken before the transplant. These receptors originate from a human donor who received a combined kidney and bone marrow transplant.

V and J are TRBV28 and TRBJ2-3; D perhaps matches TRBD1 (6 bases). Germline assignment: CDR1 MDHEN and CDR2 SYDVKM. The CDR3 is 15 amino acids. The ends were cut back, 8 bases at V and 5 bases at J, with 20 bases in the middle. The CDR3 spells CASGGWGKWVDTQYF. CDR3 coding DNA: TGTGCCAGCGGGGGCTGGGGGAAGTGGGTAGATACGCAGTATTTT.

The chain couples TRBV19 to TRBJ1-5; a weak D match, TRBD1 (6 bases). This CDR3 is 13 amino acids long. Trimming took 5 bases from V and 5 from J, leaving 10 bases between them. Germline CDR1 and CDR2: LNHDA and SQIVND (reference sequence). The CDR3 region has the DNA TGTGCCAGTAGTGGGGGGGCGGATCAGCCCCAGCATTTT. Protein sequence: CASSGGADQPQHF.

J is TRBJ1-2 and V is TRBV18; a weak D match, TRBD1 (5 bases). CDR3 size: 16 residues. The germline V gene has CDR1 KGHSH and CDR2 LQKENI. V was trimmed by 2 bases and J by 4 bases, leaving 17 bases between them. CDR3 sequence: CASSPNQGIDGYGYTF. DNA of the CDR3: TGTGCCAGCTCACCAAATCAGGGAATTGATGGCTATGGCTACACCTTC.

The chain carries TRBV6-5 and TRBJ1-1; 7 nucleotides match TRBD1. The V and J ends lost 2 bases and 0 bases, in that order; junction bases with no gene match: 6. The CDR3 spans 16 residues. Germline-derived CDR1 and CDR2 are MNHEY and SVGAGI. The CDR3 nucleotides are TGTGCCAGCAGTTACCGCCCGACAGGGATGAACACTGAAGCTTTCTTT. It codes for CASSYRPTGMNTEAFF.

This clone was detected once. The CDR3 DNA sequence: TGTGCCAGTACTCCCGGGGACAAGCTAGTGTACAATGAGCAGTTCTTC. Amino acids: CASTPGDKLVYNEQFF. The chain combines TRBV19 with TRBJ2-1; possibly TRBD1 for D (6 bases). The V gene's germline CDR1 is LNHDA and CDR2 SQIVND (reference sequence). This CDR3 has 16 residues. V gave up 7 bases and J gave up 4 bases, with 20 bases separating them.

This chain joins TRBV27 and TRBJ2-7; 9 bases agree with TRBD2. Germline CDR1 and CDR2: MNHEY and SMNVEV (reference sequence). The CDR3 is made up of 14 amino acids. The ends lost 6 bases at V and 5 bases at J; junction bases unmatched: 8. In nucleotides, the CDR3 is TGTGCCAGCAGCCTCGCCGGGACTAGCAACGAGCAGTACTTC. This translates into CASSLAGTSNEQYF.

The chain couples TRBV5-1 to TRBJ2-3; unclear D gene. Germline loops: CDR1 SGHRS, CDR2 YFSETQ. The V and J ends lost 0 bases and 4 bases respectively, with 12 bases between them. The CDR3 sequence is 15 residues long. In nucleotides, the CDR3 is TGCGCCAGCAGCTTGGCCTTGCTAGTCGCAGATACGCAGTATTTT. Amino acids: CASSLALLVADTQYF.

This chain joins TRBV15 and TRBJ2-3, with TRBD1 as a possible D gene (5 bases). The CDR3 loop spans 14 amino acids. Per germline, CDR1 LNHNV and CDR2 YYDKDF (reference sequence). Trimming shortened V by 0 bases and J by 3 bases, and 7 bases separated the two germline ends. CDR3 nucleotide sequence: TGTGCCACCAGCAGAGACAGGGAAACAGATACGCAGTATTTT. Its protein is CATSRDRETDTQYF.

CDR3 sequence: CASNFHTENYGYTF. CDR3 coding DNA: TGTGCCAGCAACTTCCACACAGAGAACTATGGCTACACCTTC. This sequence joins TRBV7-9 and TRBJ1-2; unclear D gene. CDR1 is SEHNR and CDR2 is FQNEAQ in the germline V gene (reference sequence). Trimming cost V 7 bases and J 2 bases, with 14 bases left between them. This CDR3 region has 14 residues.

The chain uses TRBV19 and TRBJ1-5; 7 nucleotides line up with TRBD1. With 4 bases clipped from V and 0 bases from J, the junction kept 3 bases outside the gene matches. The CDR3 runs 15 residues. Germline V gene data show CDR1 as LNHDA and CDR2 as SQIVND (reference sequence). The CDR3 coding sequence is TGTGCCAGTAGTACCGGACAGGCTAGCAATCAGCCCCAGCATTTT. Translated: CASSTGQASNQPQHF.

The chain combines TRBV9 with TRBJ2-7; 8 positions match TRBD2. Losses at the gene ends were 0 bases for V and 2 bases for J; bases not matched to a gene: 4. This CDR3 is built from 15 residues. The germline CDR1 and CDR2 sequences are SGDLS and YYNGEE. The CDR3 bases are TGTGCCAGCAGCGTAGATATAGCGGGACCCTACGAGCAGTACTTC. This gives the protein CASSVDIAGPYEQYF.

The J gene is TRBJ2-5, the V gene TRBV5-1, with 12 bases aligning to TRBD2. CDR1 SGHRS and CDR2 YFSETQ come from the germline V gene. Losses at the gene ends were 1 base for V and 2 bases for J; bases not matched to a gene: 9. The CDR3 is 18 residues long. CDR3: CASSLSTSGSPPQETQYF. The CDR3 DNA reads TGCGCCAGCAGCTTGTCGACTAGCGGGAGCCCACCTCAAGAGACCCAGTACTTC.

The chain joins TRBV30 to TRBJ2-7; 9 bases agree with TRBD1. Germline-derived CDR1 and CDR2 are GTSNPN and SVGIG (reference sequence). The length of the CDR3 is 12 residues. V gave up 8 bases and J gave up 0 bases; unmatched junction bases: 2. The CDR3 DNA reads TGTGCCGGGGACAGGGCCTCCTACGAGCAGTACTTC. Translated, it gives CAGDRASYEQYF.

The chain couples TRBV5-1 to TRBJ2-3, with TRBD2 matching 8 bases. The ends lost 0 bases at V and 0 bases at J; junction bases unmatched: 3. The germline gives CDR1 SGHRS, CDR2 YFSETQ. CDR3 size: 16 residues. The CDR3 bases are TGCGCCAGCAGCTTGGCACTAGCGGAGAGCACAGATACGCAGTATTTT. It is translated as CASSLALAESTDTQYF. The variable domain in full, with the rest retrieved from reference TRBV5-1 and TRBJ2-3, is KAGVTQTPRYLIKTRGQQVTLSCSPISGHRSVSWYQQTPGQGLQFLFEYFSETQRNKGNFPGRFSGRQFSNSRSEMNVSTLELGDSALYLCASSLALAESTDTQYFGPGTRLTVL.

CDR3 DNA sequence: TGTGCCAGCAGCGTAGCCTCCACACAGGCCGGAAACACCATATATTTT. Its protein is CASSVASTQAGNTIYF. This chain joins TRBV9 and TRBJ1-3; perhaps TRBD1 as D (5 bases). The ends were cut back, 0 bases at V and 4 bases at J, with 14 bases in the middle. Germline CDR1 SGDLS, CDR2 YYNGEE. The CDR3 is 16 amino acids.

The chain uses TRBV27 and TRBJ2-1; 8 bases map to TRBD2. Germline CDR1 and CDR2: MNHEY and SMNVEV (reference sequence). There are 14 residues in the CDR3. Germline trimming cut 5 bases from V and 8 bases from J; bases unmatched to any gene: 8. DNA of the CDR3: TGTGCCAGCAGTCGGAGCGGGAGTCGATATGAGCAGTTCTTC. Translation gives CASSRSGSRYEQFF.

The gene calls are TRBV4-3 and TRBJ1-1; TRBD1 aligns across 10 bases. CDR1 and CDR2 (germline): LGHNA, YSLEER. Trimming at V came to 0 bases and at J to 9 bases, leaving 16 bases not matched to a gene. This CDR3 spans 18 amino acids. In nucleotides, the CDR3 is TGCGCCAGCAGCCAAGACCCTCGGAGTCCGACAGGGGGCAGGAAAGCTTTCTTT. Its translation is CASSQDPRSPTGGRKAFF.

The gene calls are TRBV5-1 and TRBJ2-7, with a weak D call TRBD1 (6 bases). The CDR3 runs 14 residues. From germline, CDR1 is SGHRS and CDR2 YFSETQ. V was shortened by 4 bases and J by 6 bases, with 17 bases between the two germline ends. CDR3 in amino acids: CASSLGHPGGEQYF. In DNA, the CDR3 is TGCGCCAGCAGCCTGGGACACCCTGGTGGCGAGCAGTACTTC. Using reference TRBV5-1 and TRBJ2-7 for the parts outside the CDR3, the full variable domain is KAGVTQTPRYLIKTRGQQVTLSCSPISGHRSVSWYQQTPGQGLQFLFEYFSETQRNKGNFPGRFSGRQFSNSRSEMNVSTLELGDSALYLCASSLGHPGGEQYFGPGTRLTVT.

The chain links TRBV28 to TRBJ2-7, with 7 nucleotides matching TRBD1. Germline assignment: CDR1 MDHEN and CDR2 SYDVKM. Germline trimming cut 2 bases from V and 3 bases from J; bases unmatched to any gene: 7. The CDR3 loop spans 15 amino acids. CDR3 DNA: TGTGCCAGCAGTTTAGAGGCCGGGACAGACTACGAGCAGTACTTC. It is translated as CASSLEAGTDYEQYF.

This clone was counted once. V and J are TRBV28 and TRBJ2-3; TRBD2 agrees at 10 bases. CDR1 is MDHEN and CDR2 is SYDVKM in the germline V gene. The J segment lost 0 bases and the V segment lost 4 bases, leaving 7 bases of the junction unmatched. The length of the CDR3 is 17 residues. CDR3 amino acids: CASSSRTSGASTDTQYF. CDR3 sequence (DNA): TGTGCCAGCAGTTCCCGGACTAGCGGTGCTAGCACAGATACGCAGTATTTT. The full variable domain, completed using reference TRBV28 and TRBJ2-3, is DVKVTQSSRYLVKRTGEKVFLECVQDMDHENMFWYRQDPGLGLRLIYFSYDVKMKEKGDIPEGYSVSREKKERFSLILESASTNQTSMYLCASSSRTSGASTDTQYFGPGTRLTVL.

The CDR3 sequence is CASGRGVGTDTQYF. The CDR3 coding sequence is TGTGCCAGCGGGAGGGGAGTTGGCACAGATACGCAGTATTTT. The chain joins TRBV2 to TRBJ2-3, with 7 nucleotides matching TRBD2. The CDR3 sequence is 14 residues long. From germline, CDR1 is SNHLY and CDR2 FYNNEI. J gave up 1 base and V 8 bases, and 6 bases lay outside the gene matches.

J is TRBJ1-5 and V is TRBV5-1, with TRBD1 as a possible D gene (5 bases). This CDR3 region has 17 residues. The germline V gene has CDR1 SGHRS and CDR2 YFSETQ. The V and J ends lost 0 bases and 3 bases respectively, with 16 bases between them. The CDR3 reads CASSLVAGKMVNQPQHF. CDR3 in DNA: TGCGCCAGCAGCTTGGTCGCAGGGAAAATGGTCAATCAGCCCCAGCATTTT.

This clone was observed once. Its ends do not fully match the called genes, so a read error is possible. The V gene is TRBV29-1, the J gene TRBJ2-7; a possible D gene is TRBD1 (5 bases). There are 12 residues in the CDR3. Germline loops: CDR1 SQVTM, CDR2 ANQGSEA. The CDR3 nucleotides read TGCAGCGTCGAAGACAGAACCTACGAGCAGTACTTC. Translation: CSVEDRTYEQYF.

This chain links TRBV29-1 with TRBJ2-5; tentative D call: TRBD2 (5 bases). The germline V gene has CDR1 SQVTM and CDR2 ANQGSEA. This CDR3 spans 11 amino acids. Trimming removed 6 bases at V and 5 bases at J, with 10 bases between. CDR3 protein: CSVWTWETQYF. The CDR3 DNA reads TGCAGCGTGTGGACTTGGGAGACCCAGTACTTC.

The chain is built from TRBV29-1 and TRBJ2-1; TRBD2 matches at 9 bases. Germline V gives CDR1 SQVTM, CDR2 ANQGSEA. This CDR3 has 12 amino acids. J gave up 5 bases and V 7 bases, and 3 bases lay outside the gene matches. In DNA, the CDR3 is TGCAGCGCGACTAGCGGAAACAATGAGCAGTTCTTC. Protein product: CSATSGNNEQFF.